A selection of T cell receptor beta chains follows, all from one sample in a study of cytomegalovirus exposure and HLA in healthy donors. The assay was immunoSEQ multiplex PCR, and TCRdb's table has in-frame clones only and misses some. The table includes around 150,000 clones, around 9.6% detected once. Sequencing was carried out using PBMCs. Receptors originate from a male donor in good health and CMV-seronegative. Each CDR3 is given with its conserved first and last residue. Fields, in order: D gene, clone size, J gene, V gene, CDR3 protein, CDR3 DNA. The D gene is left open where the match is weak. Clone size appears in some rows only: once, few, many, or a class for an expanded clone.

>TRBD2|few|TRBJ2-7|TRBV28
CASSSGTSGAYEQYF
TGTGCCAGCAGTTCAGGGACTAGCGGGGCCTACGAGCAGTACTTC
>TRBD1|few|TRBJ1-2|TRBV14
CASSQPSGGLGYGYTF
TGTGCCAGCAGCCAGCCTTCAGGGGGCCTAGGATATGGCTACACCTTC
>NA|few|TRBJ2-3|TRBV11-2
CASSFLASTDTQYF
TGTGCCAGCAGCTTCCTAGCTAGCACAGATACGCAGTATTTT
>TRBD2|few|TRBJ2-2|TRBV5-1
CASSLEGTSGIAGSGELFF
TGCGCCAGCAGCTTGGAGGGTACTAGCGGTATCGCGGGCTCCGGGGAGCTGTTTTTT
>NA|NA|TRBJ2-5|TRBV9
CASSVVGQGGVQETQYF
TGTGCCAGCAGCGTAGTTGGACAGGGAGGGGTTCAAGAGACCCAGTACTTC
>TRBD2|few|TRBJ2-2|TRBV5-4
CASSSGTSGNTGELFF
TGTGCCAGCAGCTCCGGGACTAGCGGGAACACCGGGGAGCTGTTTTTT
>TRBD1|few|TRBJ2-1|TRBV10-3
CAIRPGTGGYNEQFF
TGTGCCATCAGGCCCGGGACAGGGGGCTACAATGAGCAGTTCTTC
>NA|few|TRBJ1-2|TRBV10-3
CASSEGGRWGYGYTF
TGTGCTTCATCAGAGGGGGGGCGCTGGGGCTATGGCTACACCTTC
>NA|NA|TRBJ1-1|TRBV9
CASSEGPGESEAFF
TGTGCCAGCAGCGAGGGGCCGGGAGAGTCTGAAGCTTTCTTT
>TRBD1|few|TRBJ2-7|TRBV5-4
CASSRDRFPSYEQYF
TGTGCCAGCAGCCGGGACAGGTTCCCCTCCTACGAGCAGTACTTC
>TRBD1|NA|TRBJ1-1|TRBV19
CASSSGQVNTEAFF
TGTGCCAGTAGTAGCGGACAGGTGAACACTGAAGCTTTCTTT
>NA|few|TRBJ1-1|TRBV7-9
CASSLDPDTEAFF
TGTGCCAGCAGCTTAGATCCGGACACTGAAGCTTTCTTT
>NA|NA|TRBJ1-2|TRBV4-2
CASSQDPASDYGYTF
TGTGCCAGCAGCCAAGATCCGGCTAGTGACTATGGCTACACCTTC
>NA|few|TRBJ1-2|TRBV6-1
CASAGRTNYGYTF
TGTGCCTCAGCAGGGCGGACTAACTATGGCTACACCTTC
>NA|NA|TRBJ1-2|TRBV6-6
CASSHRGYGYTF
TGTGCCAGCAGCCACCGGGGGTATGGCTACACCTTC
>TRBD2|few|TRBJ2-1|TRBV2
CASSGVSGNSYNEQFF
TGTGCCAGCAGTGGAGTTAGCGGGAACTCCTACAATGAGCAGTTCTTC
>NA|few|TRBJ1-5|TRBV19
CASRGSSNQPQHF
TGTGCCAGTAGGGGCAGTAGCAATCAGCCCCAGCATTTT
>NA|NA|TRBJ1-3|TRBV2
CASSEISGGSGNTIYF
TGTGCCAGCAGTGAAATCAGCGGGGGGTCTGGAAACACCATATATTTT
>NA|NA|TRBJ2-7|TRBV5-4
CASSSRDTQAGTYEQYF
TGTGCCAGCAGCTCGCGCGACACGCAGGCCGGCACCTACGAGCAGTACTTC